One and the same sample provided the 25 T cell receptor beta chains below, sequenced in a study of vaccination and CD4 T cells after COVID-19 (dated by TCRdb to between 2021 and 2022). For these TCRs, the target antigens are not known. The sample's treatment or condition label, in plain terms: 10-day PBMC culture with coronavirus spike peptide pools or control peptides (ViraFEST assay). The library came from PCR. For sequencing, an Illumina iSeq 100 was employed. DNA from cultured CD4+ T cells was subjected to TCR sequencing with the Oncomine TCR Beta short-read assay at the Johns Hopkins FTIC core. Clones were called with MiXCR by TCRdb after fastp trimmed the public reads at Q25, and only in-frame beta chains were retained. Each CDR3 protein appears once, grouped with its most common genes and DNA. The sample table records 15,000 to 20,000 distinct CDR3 sequences; less than 35% of these occur just once. The ten largest clones take up approximately 14% of the sample.

The material sequenced was cultured CD4+ T cells from blood. These receptors originate from a human donor with COVID-19.

The rearrangement links TRBV5-1 to TRBJ1-2; 11 positions agree with TRBD1. With V trimmed by 4 bases and J by 4 bases, 6 bases remained unmatched. Germline CDR1 reads SGHRS; CDR2 reads YFSETQ. The CDR3 runs to 15 residues. CDR3 in amino acids: CASSEDRGQVYGYTF. The CDR3 DNA follows: TGCGCCAGCAGCGAGGACAGGGGGCAGGTCTATGGCTACACCTTC.

Only a few counts were recorded for this clonotype. The chain is built from TRBV24-1 and TRBJ2-1; the D is unclear. This CDR3 comprises 12 residues. V was trimmed by 4 bases and J by 6 bases, leaving 6 bases between them. Germline V gene sequence: CDR1 KGHDR, CDR2 SFDVKD. The CDR3 sequence: CATSDKINEQFF. The CDR3 DNA reads as TGTGCCACCAGTGACAAGATCAATGAGCAGTTCTTC.

This clonotype occurred a few times. This chain links TRBV21-1 with TRBJ2-1; the tabulated D call, TRBD2, remains unverified against the DNA. TRBV21-1 counts as a pseudogene. CDR3 length: 15 amino acids. The CDR3 DNA reads as TGTGCCAGCAGCGTAGTAGCGGGGGGGCTCTATGAGCAGTTCTTC. Encoded protein: CASSVVAGGLYEQFF.

The chain is built from TRBV7-9 and TRBJ1-4, with 7 bases identical to TRBD1. V was clipped by 1 base and J by 0 bases; unmatched bases: 14. Germline V gene sequence: CDR1 SEHNR, CDR2 FQNEAQ (reference sequence). CDR3 length: 20 residues. CDR3 sequence reads: CASSLERQGNPLATNEKLFF. The CDR3 DNA reads TGTGCCAGCAGCTTAGAAAGACAGGGTAACCCTCTTGCAACTAATGAAAAACTGTTTTTT.

The V call is TRBV6-4, the J call TRBJ2-3, with D unresolved. V dropped 5 bases and J dropped 6 bases, with 15 bases sitting between them. The CDR3 length is 14 residues. From germline, CDR1 is MRHNA and CDR2 SNTAGT. CDR3: CASSKAGTGDTQYF. CDR3 bases: TGTGCCAGCAGTAAGGCTGGAACGGGCGATACGCAGTATTTT.

Sample share makes this clonotype medium-sized. The V call is TRBV6-4, the J call TRBJ1-5; D is undetermined. This CDR3 region has 15 residues. Trimming removed 3 bases at V and 0 bases at J, with 9 bases between. Germline CDR1 is MRHNA and CDR2 is SNTAGT. DNA of the CDR3: TGTGCCAGCAGTGAAGGTGGAGTTAGCAATCAGCCCCAGCATTTT. It specifies CASSEGGVSNQPQHF.

This sequence joins TRBV5-1 and TRBJ2-7; D gene uncertain. The germline V gene encodes CDR1 SGHRS and CDR2 YFSETQ. Trimming stripped 0 bases from V and 3 bases from J, with 10 bases between. This CDR3 comprises 14 residues. CDR3 nucleotide sequence: TGCGCCAGCAGCTTGGCGGATCCAGACTACGAGCAGTACTTC. It specifies CASSLADPDYEQYF.

This clonotype came up once. This chain connects TRBV25-1 to TRBJ1-1; D not resolved. The V and J ends lost 5 bases and 2 bases respectively, with 9 bases between them. The CDR3 has 13 amino acids. The germline V gene has CDR1 MGHDK and CDR2 SYGVNS. CDR3: CASSTERNTEAFF. CDR3 DNA sequence: TGTGCCAGCAGTACGGAACGAAACACTGAAGCTTTCTTT.

Comment on this clonotype: The junction does not match germline at one end; this may be a read error. The chain uses TRBV6-1 and TRBJ2-3, with 10 bases aligning to TRBD2. CDR3 length: 15 residues. Germline-derived CDR1 and CDR2 are MNHNS and SASEGT. CDR3 nucleotide sequence: TGTGCCAGCAGTGAAGCTAGCGGGGGGCCAGATACGCGGTATTTT. Translation: CASSEASGGPDTRYF.

A few counts support this clonotype. The genes are TRBV27 and TRBJ1-2; 7 bases align to TRBD1. The germline V gene encodes CDR1 MNHEY and CDR2 SMNVEV (reference sequence). V lost 5 bases and J lost 5; bases outside the gene matches: 5. The CDR3 contains 13 residues. CDR3 loop: CASSGTVGYGYTF. Here the CDR3 DNA reads TGTGCCAGCAGTGGGACAGTAGGGTATGGCTACACCTTC.

The chain joins TRBV20-1 to TRBJ2-2; 13 bases are shared with TRBD2. Per the germline V gene, CDR1 is DFQATT and CDR2 is SNEGSKA (reference sequence). V trimming: 6 bases; J trimming: 5 bases; junction bases outside the gene matches: 6. The CDR3 covers 15 residues. CDR3 coding DNA: TGCAGTGCAACGACTAGCGGGGGGAGGACCGGGGAGCTGTTTTTT. Protein: CSATTSGGRTGELFF.

This sequence joins TRBV7-2 and TRBJ2-3; a possible D gene is TRBD1 (5 bases). The CDR3 spans 12 residues. The V end lost 4 bases, the J end lost 3 bases, and 5 bases lay between the germline ends. CDR1 SGHTA and CDR2 FQGNSA come from the germline V gene. The CDR3: CASSSGTDTQYF. For the CDR3, the DNA is TGTGCCAGCAGCTCAGGGACAGATACGCAGTATTTT.

In its sample, this clonotype was seen a few times. The chain is built from TRBV6-2 or TRBV6-3 and TRBJ2-4; D assignment may be TRBD1 or TRBD2 (5 bases each). Germline CDR1 MNHEY, CDR2 SVGEGT. V lost 5 bases, J lost 0 bases, and 11 bases lay in between. CDR3 size: 15 residues. CDR3 region: CASSTRDGAKNIQYF. For the CDR3, the DNA is TGTGCCAGCAGTACCAGGGACGGAGCCAAAAACATTCAGTACTTC.

As regards this clonotype: Germline is not matched at one junction end, which may reflect a read error. V usage is TRBV30 and J usage is TRBJ1-2; 7 bases line up with TRBD1. Germline CDR1 and CDR2: GTSNPN and SVGIG (reference sequence). CDR3 length: 11 amino acids. DNA of the CDR3: TGTGCCTGGGGCGACAGGGACGGGGTGCGCTTC. Amino acid sequence: CAWGDRDGVRF.

The chain carries TRBV11-3 and TRBJ2-1, with 8 bases that match TRBD2. Germline V gene data show CDR1 as SGHNT and CDR2 as YENEEA. V dropped 5 bases and J dropped 6; count of bases not matched to a gene: 9. The CDR3 loop spans 15 amino acids. DNA for the CDR3: TGTGCCAGCAGCCTAAACGGGGGGGTTCTCAATGAGCAGTTCTTC. It translates to CASSLNGGVLNEQFF.

The DNA of the CDR3 is TGTGCCAGCAGCCGAATAGACGGACAGGGGTATTCACCCCTCCACTTT. It translates to CASSRIDGQGYSPLHF. The J gene is TRBJ1-6, the V gene TRBV4-2; 9 nucleotides align to TRBD1. Looked up from germline, CDR1 is LGHNA and CDR2 is YNFKEQ. V shed 4 bases, J shed 8 bases, and the junction held 9 bases outside the gene matches. This CDR3 is 16 amino acids long.

V usage is TRBV12-3 or TRBV12-4 and J usage is TRBJ2-2; 7 bases map to TRBD1. The CDR3 spans 15 residues. After removal of 7 bases from V and 0 bases from J, the junction contained 5 bases not matched to a gene. The CDR3 loop is CASTRQGANTGELFF. The CDR3 DNA is TGTGCCAGCACCCGACAGGGAGCGAACACCGGGGAGCTGTTTTTT.

The chain recombines TRBV21-1 with TRBJ1-5; TRBD1, as called in the table, went unchecked against the DNA. TRBV21-1 is labeled a pseudogene. The CDR3 is 17 residues long. CDR3 sequence reads: CASSKGIRDRDNQPQHF. CDR3 nucleotide sequence: TGTGCCAGCAGCAAAGGCATCCGGGACAGGGACAATCAGCCCCAGCATTTT.

The chain combines TRBV18 with TRBJ2-5; weak D call: TRBD2 (6 bases). The CDR3 sequence is 13 residues long. Trimming shortened V by 4 bases and J by 1 base, and 7 bases separated the two germline ends. Germline-derived CDR1 and CDR2 are KGHSH and LQKENI. The CDR3 loop is CASSRGVQETQYF. The DNA of the CDR3 is TGTGCCAGCTCACGGGGGGTCCAAGAGACCCAGTACTTC.

This clonotype was detected only a few times. The gene calls are TRBV6-2 or TRBV6-3 and TRBJ1-1; 7 bases align to TRBD1. Germline-derived CDR1 and CDR2 are MNHEY and SVGEGT. This CDR3 comprises 12 residues. J was trimmed by 7 bases and V by 7 bases; bases with no gene match: 6. For the CDR3, the DNA is TGTGCCAGCACCCGGGGGGACAGTGAAGCTTTCTTT. Translation: CASTRGDSEAFF.

V usage is TRBV30 and J usage is TRBJ1-4; a possible D gene is TRBD1 (5 bases). CDR1 is GTSNPN, CDR2 SVGIG, per germline (reference sequence). V was shortened by 6 bases and J by 8 bases, with 13 bases between the two germline ends. The length of the CDR3 is 12 residues. CDR3 sequence: CACLGEGEKLFF. CDR3 nucleotides: TGTGCCTGTCTAGGGGAGGGAGAAAAACTGTTTTTT.

This clonotype is labeled medium-sized. The CDR3 sequence is CSPGQSYGYTF. CDR3 in DNA: TGCAGTCCCGGACAGTCGTATGGCTACACCTTC. This sequence joins TRBV20-1 and TRBJ1-2; a weak D match, TRBD1 (6 bases). Trimming took off 8 bases at V and 5 bases at J, with 12 bases between the two ends. The length of the CDR3 is 11 residues. From germline, CDR1 is DFQATT and CDR2 SNEGSKA (reference sequence).

The CDR3, as DNA: TGTGCCAGCAGCACGGACGGGGGGTCTGGGACCCAGTACTTC. It specifies CASSTDGGSGTQYF. The V and J genes are TRBV11-2 and TRBJ2-5; 7 nucleotides line up with TRBD2. V lost 5 bases, J lost 7 bases, and 10 bases stayed unmatched. From germline, CDR1 is SGHAT and CDR2 FQNNGV. The CDR3 sequence is 14 residues long. The entire variable domain, with the rest obtained from reference TRBV11-2 and TRBJ2-5, is as follows: EAGVAQSPRYKIIEKRQSVAFWCNPISGHATLYWYQQILGQGPKLLIQFQNNGVVDDSQLPKDRFSAERLKGVDSTLKIQPAKLEDSAVYLCASSTDGGSGTQYFGPGTRLLVL.

This chain connects TRBV11-2 to TRBJ2-7; tentative D call: TRBD2 (6 bases). Germline V CDR1 and CDR2: SGHAT, FQNNGV. The CDR3 consists of 13 residues. Trimming cost V 5 bases and J 2 bases, with 10 bases left between them. The chain's CDR3 is CASSGAGAYEQYF. CDR3 sequence (DNA): TGTGCCAGCAGCGGAGCGGGTGCCTACGAGCAGTACTTC.

In this sample, this clonotype turned up a few times. The chain couples TRBV7-2 to TRBJ1-1; TRBD1 matches 7 bases. V dropped 5 bases and J dropped 6; count of bases not matched to a gene: 9. Germline V gene data show CDR1 as SGHTA and CDR2 as FQGNSA. The CDR3 has 14 residues. This chain's CDR3 is CASSATGSVAEAFF. CDR3 sequence (DNA): TGTGCCAGCAGCGCGACAGGGTCTGTAGCTGAAGCTTTCTTT.